The 32 T cell receptor beta chains presented below share a single source sample, sequenced in a study of blood T cell repertoires in COVID-19. Clones were read by immunoSEQ multiplex PCR, and TCRdb kept only the in-frame ones, dropping some. This sample has a few hundred thousand clones, with about nine tenths found just once. Sequencing used PBMCs or T cells enriched from blood (not recorded which). These TCRs come from a woman aged 55-69 years who had recovered from COVID-19.

The chain has TRBV18 and TRBJ1-3, with D hard to call. Germline CDR1 is KGHSH and CDR2 is LQKENI. The CDR3 spans 13 residues. Trimming removed 3 bases from V and 4 bases from J, with 7 bases in between. DNA of the CDR3: TGTGCCAGCTCACCGTGGGAGGGAAACACCATATATTTT. Encoded protein: CASSPWEGNTIYF.

About this clone itself: The sample has other DNA sequences that encode this CDR3 too. The chain uses TRBV5-1 and TRBJ2-3, with D perhaps TRBD2 (6 bases). CDR3 length: 14 amino acids. CDR1 and CDR2 (germline): SGHRS, YFSETQ. V shed 4 bases and J shed 1 base, with 10 bases lying between them. This CDR3 is CASSPTGGTDTQYF. The CDR3 DNA sequence: TGCGCCAGCAGCCCCACGGGGGGCACAGATACGCAGTATTTT.

V is TRBV7-2 and J is TRBJ2-1; 8 nucleotides align to TRBD2. Germline trimming cut 2 bases from V and 0 bases from J; bases unmatched to any gene: 3. CDR1 and CDR2 from the germline V gene are SGHTA and FQGNSA. This CDR3 is 16 amino acids long. The CDR3 protein is CASSLSGGSSYNEQFF. In DNA, the CDR3 is TGTGCCAGCAGCTTAAGCGGGGGCAGCTCCTACAATGAGCAGTTCTTC.

The chain has TRBV6-5 and TRBJ1-1; D gene unclear. This CDR3 contains 14 residues. Germline values: CDR1 MNHEY, CDR2 SVGAGI. V was clipped by 8 bases and J by 2 bases, with 15 bases between them. The CDR3 DNA sequence: TGTGCCAGCCGTCCCACGGGGTCCAACACTGAAGCTTTCTTT. It specifies CASRPTGSNTEAFF.

The chain recombines TRBV5-1 with TRBJ2-7; D is perhaps TRBD2 (6 bases). Germline V gives CDR1 SGHRS, CDR2 YFSETQ. CDR3 length: 15 amino acids. Trimming took 4 bases from V and 6 from J, leaving 20 bases between them. This CDR3 reads CASSRTSVVGGEQYF. CDR3 coding DNA: TGCGCCAGCAGCCGAACCTCCGTAGTGGGGGGCGAGCAGTACTTC.

This chain connects TRBV4-1 to TRBJ1-1, with 10 bases lining up with TRBD1. The CDR3 contains 15 residues. Germline CDR1 reads MGHRA; CDR2 reads YSYEKL. V gave up 4 bases and J gave up 3 bases; unmatched junction bases: 5. This chain's CDR3 is CASSRPDRGYTEAFF. DNA of the CDR3: TGCGCCAGCAGCCGACCGGACAGGGGGTACACTGAAGCTTTCTTT.

This clone appeared a few times. The V gene is TRBV24-1, the J gene TRBJ1-5; the D gene is possibly TRBD1 (5 bases). Trimming took off 9 bases at V and 2 bases at J, with 16 bases between the two ends. CDR3 length: 15 amino acids. Per the germline V gene, CDR1 is KGHDR and CDR2 is SFDVKD. The CDR3, as DNA: TGTGCCACCTCCGACAGTCAAAAGGGCAATCAGCCCCAGCATTTT. Encoded protein: CATSDSQKGNQPQHF.

The V and J genes are TRBV20-1 and TRBJ1-5; the D is unclear. CDR1 and CDR2 from the germline V gene are DFQATT and SNEGSKA (reference sequence). V lost 3 bases to trimming and J lost 3 bases, with 9 bases between them. This CDR3 is 13 amino acids long. This CDR3 reads CSASLGNNQPQHF. The DNA of the CDR3 is TGCAGTGCTAGTTTGGGCAACAATCAGCCCCAGCATTTT.

V usage is TRBV24-1 and J usage is TRBJ1-6, with TRBD1 matching 9 bases. Germline CDR1 is KGHDR and CDR2 is SFDVKD. The J segment lost 13 bases and the V segment lost 0 bases, leaving 6 bases of the junction unmatched. The length of the CDR3 is 15 residues. CDR3 protein: CATSDLGQGTEPLHF. DNA of the CDR3: TGTGCCACCAGTGATTTGGGACAGGGGACGGAGCCCCTCCACTTT.

The DNA of the CDR3 is TGTGCCAGCAGTGTAGGACAGGGGAGAAACCAGCCCCAGCATTTT. As protein: CASSVGQGRNQPQHF. The J gene is TRBJ1-5, the V gene TRBV2, with TRBD1 matching over 9 bases. V lost 4 bases and J lost 7; bases outside the gene matches: 8. The CDR3 has 15 amino acids. Looked up from germline, CDR1 is SNHLY and CDR2 is FYNNEI.

This clone has just one count. The rearrangement links TRBV19 to TRBJ1-4; D ambiguous. Looked up from germline, CDR1 is LNHDA and CDR2 is SQIVND (reference sequence). The CDR3 covers 13 residues. V lost 4 bases to trimming and J lost 4 bases, with 7 bases between them. CDR3 sequence: CASSTVFNEKLFF. DNA of the CDR3: TGTGCCAGTAGTACAGTATTTAATGAAAAACTGTTTTTT.

The chain uses TRBV19 and TRBJ1-6; TRBD1 agrees at 10 bases. Germline V gives CDR1 LNHDA, CDR2 SQIVND (reference sequence). The CDR3 totals 14 residues. V shed 8 bases and J 9 bases; nucleotides not matched to a gene: 7. The CDR3 loop reads CASGGRDRGSPLHF. CDR3 DNA sequence: TGTGCCAGTGGGGGCCGGGACAGGGGTTCACCCCTCCACTTT.

The rearrangement links TRBV30 to TRBJ1-6, with D tentatively TRBD1 (5 bases). Germline V gene data show CDR1 as GTSNPN and CDR2 as SVGIG (reference sequence). The CDR3 sequence is 16 residues long. Deletions cut 0 bases from V and 4 bases from J, with 13 bases between. The chain's CDR3 is CAWSVFAGPYNSPLHF. In DNA form, the CDR3 reads TGTGCCTGGAGTGTTTTCGCGGGACCTTATAATTCACCCCTCCACTTT. Based on the CDR3 plus reference TRBV30 and TRBJ1-6, the full variable domain is SQTIHQWPATLVQPVGSPLSLECTVEGTSNPNLYWYRQAAGRGLQLLFYSVGIGQISSEVPQNLSASRPQDRQFILSSKKLLLSDSGFYLCAWSVFAGPYNSPLHFGNGTRLTVT.

V gene TRBV10-3 combines with J gene TRBJ2-7, with 9 bases that match TRBD1. CDR1 and CDR2 from the germline V gene are ENHRY and SYGVKD. Trimming cost V 6 bases and J 3 bases; bases outside gene matches: 15. CDR3 length: 17 residues. The CDR3 reads CAISRSGQGESHYEQYV. The CDR3 nucleotides read TGTGCCATCAGCCGATCGGGACAGGGTGAGAGCCACTACGAGCAGTACGTC.

V gene TRBV19 combines with J gene TRBJ1-5, with 7 bases matching TRBD1. CDR1 is LNHDA and CDR2 is SQIVND in the germline V gene (reference sequence). The CDR3 spans 13 residues. Trimming removed 7 bases from V and 6 bases from J; junction bases left unmatched: 6. Here the CDR3 reads CASISGGGQPQHF. The CDR3 bases are TGTGCCAGTATCTCAGGGGGAGGTCAGCCCCAGCATTTT.

The chain uses TRBV5-1 and TRBJ1-5, with no clear D. This CDR3 is 15 amino acids long. Germline values: CDR1 SGHRS, CDR2 YFSETQ. Trimming shortened V by 1 base and J by 3 bases, and 11 bases separated the two germline ends. CDR3 sequence (DNA): TGCGCCAGCAGCTTGTCTCCAGACACCAATCAGCCCCAGCATTTT. This sequence encodes CASSLSPDTNQPQHF.

The V call is TRBV18, the J call TRBJ1-2; maybe TRBD1 (6 bases). Germline CDR1 KGHSH, CDR2 LQKENI. There are 17 residues in the CDR3. V gave up 2 bases and J gave up 0 bases, with 16 bases separating them. The chain's CDR3 is CASSPNWRTEANYGYTF. CDR3 DNA: TGTGCCAGCTCACCAAACTGGAGGACAGAAGCTAACTATGGCTACACCTTC.

This chain links TRBV5-1 with TRBJ2-7; tentative D call: TRBD1 (6 bases). Germline V CDR1 and CDR2: SGHRS, YFSETQ. Trimming stripped 0 bases from V and 2 bases from J, with 12 bases between. The CDR3 sequence is 15 residues long. The CDR3 DNA reads as TGCGCCAGCAGCTTGGAGGGGACACCTACCTACGAGCAGTACTTC. This sequence encodes CASSLEGTPTYEQYF. Full variable domain (missing parts from reference TRBV5-1 and TRBJ2-7): KAGVTQTPRYLIKTRGQQVTLSCSPISGHRSVSWYQQTPGQGLQFLFEYFSETQRNKGNFPGRFSGRQFSNSRSEMNVSTLELGDSALYLCASSLEGTPTYEQYFGPGTRLTVT.

As regards this clone: The same CDR3 arises from other DNA sequences in this sample as well. V usage is TRBV9 and J usage is TRBJ1-5; a weak D match, TRBD1 (5 bases). The CDR3 is 15 residues long. Germline loops: CDR1 SGDLS, CDR2 YYNGEE. Trimming pared 0 bases from V and 2 bases from J, leaving 9 bases between. CDR3 sequence reads: CASSVGGGGNQPQHF. The CDR3 coding sequence is TGTGCCAGCAGCGTAGGGGGCGGGGGCAATCAGCCCCAGCATTTT.

The CDR3 reads CASSQDFRRDRVGAGYGYTF. The CDR3 nucleotides read TGCGCCAGCAGCCAAGATTTTCGCCGAGACAGGGTCGGGGCTGGCTATGGCTACACCTTC. This chain joins TRBV4-1 and TRBJ1-2; TRBD1 matches 7 bases. The CDR3 contains 20 residues. CDR1 MGHRA and CDR2 YSYEKL come from the germline V gene. V lost 0 bases and J lost 4; bases outside the gene matches: 20.

The chain combines TRBV2 with TRBJ1-2; 9 nucleotides agree with TRBD1. This CDR3 contains 13 residues. Germline CDR1 and CDR2: SNHLY and FYNNEI. V shed 7 bases, J shed 7 bases, and the junction held 7 bases outside the gene matches. The CDR3 sequence: CASTGTGQGGYTF. CDR3 coding DNA: TGTGCCAGCACTGGGACAGGGCAGGGTGGCTACACCTTC.

V usage is TRBV6-5 and J usage is TRBJ1-2; tentative D call: TRBD1 (6 bases). V was shortened by 7 bases and J by 4 bases, with 16 bases between the two germline ends. The CDR3 contains 14 residues. Germline CDR1 reads MNHEY; CDR2 reads SVGAGI. In DNA form, the CDR3 reads TGTGCCAGCACCAGCGGGGGACACTTCTATGGCTACACCTTC. This translates into CASTSGGHFYGYTF.

This clone was found once. The V gene is TRBV27, the J gene TRBJ2-7; TRBD1 matches at 8 bases. J lost 4 bases, V lost 3 bases, and 14 bases had no gene match. Germline V lookup: CDR1 MNHEY, CDR2 SMNVEV (reference sequence). The CDR3 has 17 amino acids. CDR3: CASSFPGPGQAPYEQYV. The CDR3, as DNA: TGTGCCAGCAGTTTCCCGGGACCGGGACAGGCTCCTTACGAGCAGTACGTC.

As concerns this clone: The same CDR3 arises from other DNA sequences in this sample as well. Written as DNA, the CDR3 is TGCGCCAGCAGCTTAGCCCCCCAAGAGACCCAGTACTTC. Residues: CASSLAPQETQYF. The V call is TRBV5-1, the J call TRBJ2-5; D is unresolved. The CDR3 is 13 amino acids. The ends were cut back, 2 bases at V and 1 base at J, with 6 bases in the middle. Germline-derived CDR1 and CDR2 are SGHRS and YFSETQ.

This clone was seen only once. The chain couples TRBV5-1 to TRBJ2-7; a possible D gene is TRBD2 (6 bases). This CDR3 contains 16 residues. Trimming pared 3 bases from V and 0 bases from J, leaving 16 bases between. Germline CDR1 is SGHRS and CDR2 is YFSETQ. CDR3 nucleotides: TGCGCCAGCAGCTCCGTAACCGGGACTTCCTCCTACGAGCAGTACTTC. It is translated as CASSSVTGTSSYEQYF.

J is TRBJ2-5 and V is TRBV12-5, with 7 nucleotides matching TRBD1. Germline V gene data show CDR1 as LGHNT and CDR2 as FRNRAP. Trimming removed 0 bases from V and 4 bases from J; junction bases left unmatched: 11. The CDR3 extends over 17 amino acids. The CDR3: CASGLVIGRGRRETQYF. The DNA for the CDR3 is TGTGCTAGTGGTTTGGTAATCGGCAGGGGGAGAAGAGAGACCCAGTACTTC.

The chain recombines TRBV2 with TRBJ2-1; D possibly corresponds to TRBD1 (6 bases). V gave up 3 bases and J gave up 8 bases, with 14 bases separating them. CDR3 length: 14 amino acids. Per germline, CDR1 SNHLY and CDR2 FYNNEI. CDR3 sequence: CASSELGRGYEQFF. CDR3 nucleotides: TGTGCCAGCAGTGAGTTAGGCAGGGGTTATGAGCAGTTCTTC.

J is TRBJ1-6 and V is TRBV27; D remains unclear. Germline loops: CDR1 MNHEY, CDR2 SMNVEV (reference sequence). V was clipped by 5 bases and J by 1 base, with 15 bases between them. The CDR3 covers 17 residues. CDR3: CASSPHPTDSYNSPLHF. The DNA for the CDR3 is TGTGCCAGCAGTCCGCACCCCACAGATTCCTATAATTCACCCCTCCACTTT.

V usage is TRBV9 and J usage is TRBJ2-1, with 8 bases that match TRBD2. Trimming took 0 bases from V and 6 from J; bases not matched to a gene: 14. The CDR3 has 18 residues. The V gene's germline CDR1 is SGDLS and CDR2 YYNGEE. This CDR3 reads CASSVEPRGVAGSNEQFF. As DNA, the CDR3 is TGTGCCAGCAGCGTAGAGCCGCGAGGAGTAGCGGGAAGCAATGAGCAGTTCTTC.

In DNA, the CDR3 is TGTGCTAGTGGTTTGCAAGCGGGGGGGTGGGAGACCCAGTACTTC. This encodes CASGLQAGGWETQYF. The chain combines TRBV12-5 with TRBJ2-5, with TRBD2 identical over 10 bases. V lost 2 bases, J lost 5 bases, and 5 bases stayed unmatched. This CDR3 is built from 15 residues. Germline assignment: CDR1 LGHNT and CDR2 FRNRAP.

The V gene is TRBV9, the J gene TRBJ2-7; 8 bases align to TRBD1. This CDR3 region has 15 residues. Germline trimming cut 0 bases from V and 0 bases from J; bases unmatched to any gene: 2. Germline lookup yields CDR1 SGDLS and CDR2 YYNGEE. The CDR3 DNA is TGTGCCAGCAGCGTAGCAGGGGGCCACTCCTACGAGCAGTACGTC. Encoded protein: CASSVAGGHSYEQYV.

The genes are TRBV7-9 and TRBJ2-2; 13 positions agree with TRBD2. V dropped 5 bases and J dropped 5; count of bases not matched to a gene: 8. The CDR3 is made up of 17 amino acids. Germline CDR1 reads SEHNR; CDR2 reads FQNEAQ (reference sequence). The CDR3 region has the DNA TGTGCCAGCAGCGGCCCCGGGACTAGCGGGGTTACCGGGGAGCTGTTTTTT. Its translation is CASSGPGTSGVTGELFF. The full variable domain, in which reference TRBV7-9 and TRBJ2-2 provide the parts outside the CDR3, is DTGVSQNPRHKITKRGQNVTFRCDPISEHNRLYWYRQTLGQGPEFLTYFQNEAQLEKSRLLSDRFSAERPKGSFSTLEIQRTEQGDSAMYLCASSGPGTSGVTGELFFGEGSRLTVL.